The 24 T cell receptor beta chains in this list originate from one sample, sequenced in a study of blood T cell repertoires in COVID-19. Profiled with immunoSEQ multiplex PCR; TCRdb holds only in-frame clones, not every one. Among over 200,000 clones listed, roughly 80% were seen once. Sequences were obtained from peripheral blood. All receptors come from a human donor in a cohort sampled during active COVID-19.

This clone was seen only once. This chain links TRBV28 with TRBJ2-7; D ambiguous. The CDR3 totals 12 residues. V lost 6 bases and J lost 2, with 8 bases in between. The germline V gene has CDR1 MDHEN and CDR2 SYDVKM. The CDR3 bases are TGTGCCAGCAGCCCTCCAGCCTACGAGCAGTACTTC. Encoded protein: CASSPPAYEQYF.

The genes are TRBV6-2 or TRBV6-3 and TRBJ2-7; the D is unclear. Between the trimmed V and J ends, which lost 0 bases and 4 bases, there was a span of 10 bases. The CDR3 is 14 amino acids. From germline, CDR1 is MNHEY and CDR2 SVGEGT. The CDR3 spells CASSYSPGRYEQYF. CDR3 nucleotides: TGTGCCAGCAGTTACTCACCAGGAAGATACGAGCAGTACTTC.

The V gene is TRBV5-6, the J gene TRBJ2-1; D perhaps matches TRBD2 (6 bases). Looked up from germline, CDR1 is SGHDT and CDR2 is YYEEEE. V dropped 4 bases and J dropped 8 bases, with 16 bases sitting between them. This CDR3 comprises 14 residues. CDR3 coding DNA: TGTGCCAGCAGCGCGGGACTCCGTGGGTATGAGCAGTTCTTC. The encoded protein is CASSAGLRGYEQFF.

The J gene is TRBJ2-7, the V gene TRBV10-3; 13 nucleotides match TRBD2. This CDR3 comprises 14 residues. Trimming at V came to 5 bases and at J to 7 bases, leaving 5 bases not matched to a gene. Germline CDR1 and CDR2: ENHRY and SYGVKD. The chain's CDR3 is CAISRTSGSQEQYF. In DNA form, the CDR3 reads TGTGCCATCAGTAGGACTAGCGGGAGTCAGGAGCAGTACTTC.

V gene TRBV19 combines with J gene TRBJ2-5, with TRBD2 identical over 12 bases. CDR3 length: 16 amino acids. Trimming at V came to 5 bases and at J to 1 base, leaving 5 bases not matched to a gene. The V gene's germline CDR1 is LNHDA and CDR2 SQIVND (reference sequence). The CDR3 protein is CASSAGLAGTQETQYF. The DNA for the CDR3 is TGTGCCAGTAGTGCCGGACTAGCGGGAACCCAAGAGACCCAGTACTTC.

This chain joins TRBV7-8 and TRBJ2-6, with D perhaps matching TRBD1 (6 bases). The CDR3 consists of 17 residues. Trimming removed 7 bases from V and 0 bases from J, with 16 bases in between. Germline loops: CDR1 SGHVS, CDR2 FQNEAQ. The CDR3 DNA reads TGTGCCAGCACCAACAGGGCCAAAGTCTCTGGGGCCAACGTCCTGACTTTC. It codes for CASTNRAKVSGANVLTF.

The chain employs TRBV6-5 and TRBJ2-5, with TRBD1 as a possible D gene (6 bases). Per germline, CDR1 MNHEY and CDR2 SVGAGI. CDR3 length equals 15 residues. V was clipped by 4 bases and J by 4 bases, with 16 bases between them. The CDR3 protein is CASSSYSWGRETQYF. CDR3 sequence (DNA): TGTGCCAGCAGTTCCTACTCGTGGGGGCGAGAGACCCAGTACTTC.

The J gene is TRBJ2-1, the V gene TRBV5-4; 8 bases are a match to TRBD1. The V segment lost 1 base and the J segment 2 bases; nucleotides outside the gene matches: 2. Per germline, CDR1 SGHNT and CDR2 YYREEE (reference sequence). This CDR3 has 15 amino acids. The CDR3 loop reads CASSLLQGAYNEQFF. CDR3 sequence (DNA): TGTGCCAGCAGCTTGTTACAGGGGGCCTACAATGAGCAGTTCTTC.

The chain carries TRBV5-1 and TRBJ2-3; no definite D call. Trimming took off 2 bases at V and 12 bases at J, with 16 bases between the two ends. The CDR3 is 13 amino acids. Germline CDR1 is SGHRS and CDR2 is YFSETQ. The CDR3 nucleotides are TGCGCCAGCAGCTTTGTCACTGATGAGTTCCAGTATTTT. This codes for CASSFVTDEFQYF.

This clone was found a few times. CDR3 in amino acids: CASSHPGTEAFF. The CDR3 coding sequence is TGTGCCAGCTCACACCCGGGCACTGAAGCTTTCTTT. This rearrangement joins TRBV18 to TRBJ1-1; D is uncertain. V was shortened by 4 bases and J by 4 bases, with 7 bases between the two germline ends. The CDR3 has 12 residues. Germline lookup yields CDR1 KGHSH and CDR2 LQKENI.

The CDR3, as DNA: TGTGCCACCTTCTCCCGGGACAGTTCCTACGAGCAGTACTTC. Translating gives CATFSRDSSYEQYF. This sequence joins TRBV6-6 and TRBJ2-7, with TRBD1 identical over 7 bases. V gave up 10 bases and J gave up 1 base; unmatched junction bases: 10. CDR3 length equals 14 residues. CDR1 is MNHNY and CDR2 is SVGAGI in the germline V gene (reference sequence).

This clone showed up just a few times. V and J are TRBV6-2 or TRBV6-3 and TRBJ1-1; 10 positions agree with TRBD1. Germline CDR1 and CDR2: MNHEY and SVGEGT. The junction had 0 bases not matched to a gene; V was cut back by 4 bases and J by 4 bases. CDR3 size: 13 residues. The CDR3 region is CASSWDRGTEAFF. The CDR3 DNA reads TGTGCCAGCAGTTGGGACAGGGGCACTGAAGCTTTCTTT.

The chain links TRBV9 to TRBJ1-1; D possibly corresponds to TRBD1 (5 bases). This CDR3 is built from 19 residues. V dropped 1 base and J dropped 0 bases, with 22 bases sitting between them. The germline CDR1 and CDR2 sequences are SGDLS and YYNGEE. The CDR3 here is CASSVSYGAVVGLNTEAFF. The CDR3 bases are TGTGCCAGCAGCGTATCATATGGGGCAGTAGTTGGATTGAACACTGAAGCTTTCTTT.

This chain joins TRBV6-5 and TRBJ2-7; tentative D call: TRBD2 (6 bases). This CDR3 contains 15 residues. V shed 6 bases and J shed 2 bases, with 17 bases lying between them. Germline V lookup: CDR1 MNHEY, CDR2 SVGAGI. The CDR3 DNA follows: TGTGCCAGCAGCCCCCTGGTTAGCGGAACCTACGAGCAGTACTTC. Protein: CASSPLVSGTYEQYF.

The genes are TRBV2 and TRBJ2-2; tentatively, D is TRBD2 (6 bases). Trimming shortened V by 6 bases and J by 4 bases, and 15 bases separated the two germline ends. In germline, CDR1 is SNHLY, CDR2 FYNNEI. This CDR3 is 15 amino acids long. CDR3 bases: TGTGCCAGCAGCCCTATGGGGGGTGGCACCGGGGAGCTGTTTTTT. As protein: CASSPMGGGTGELFF. Full variable domain (missing parts from reference TRBV2 and TRBJ2-2): EPEVTQTPSHQVTQMGQEVILRCVPISNHLYFYWYRQILGQKVEFLVSFYNNEISEKSEIFDDQFSVERPDGSNFTLKIRSTKLEDSAMYFCASSPMGGGTGELFFGEGSRLTVL.

This clone occurred once. The chain joins TRBV28 to TRBJ2-1; 11 bases map to TRBD2. V dropped 4 bases and J dropped 7; count of bases not matched to a gene: 6. This CDR3 comprises 15 residues. The germline V gene encodes CDR1 MDHEN and CDR2 SYDVKM. The CDR3 nucleotides read TGTGCCAGCAGTTCCCAAAGACTAGCGGGGAATGAGCAGTTCTTC. It yields the protein CASSSQRLAGNEQFF.

CDR3 bases: TGTGCCAGCAGTGTATTCTTAGCGGGAGCTAGCACAGATACGCAGTATTTT. Translated: CASSVFLAGASTDTQYF. V usage is TRBV2 and J usage is TRBJ2-3; 9 nucleotides line up with TRBD2. Germline loops: CDR1 SNHLY, CDR2 FYNNEI. The V gene end was trimmed by 4 bases and the J gene end by 0 bases; junction bases not matched to a gene: 8. The CDR3 runs 17 residues.

The gene calls are TRBV10-3 and TRBJ1-6, with D perhaps TRBD1 (6 bases). The CDR3 is made up of 13 amino acids. Per germline, CDR1 ENHRY and CDR2 SYGVKD. V was trimmed by 10 bases and J by 5 bases, leaving 12 bases between them. CDR3 nucleotides: TGTGCCACGTTGGACAGAAATAATTCACCCCTCCACTTT. Translated, it gives CATLDRNNSPLHF.

Only one count was recorded for this clone. The chain carries TRBV7-2 and TRBJ1-6; D is undetermined. The germline CDR1 and CDR2 sequences are SGHTA and FQGNSA. This CDR3 contains 16 residues. Trimming took 6 bases from V and 7 from J, leaving 19 bases between them. The DNA for the CDR3 is TGTGCCAGCAGTCCCATCGCTGGGCTCCGGAATTCACCCCTCCACTTT. As protein: CASSPIAGLRNSPLHF.

This clone showed up just a few times. The genes are TRBV5-4 and TRBJ1-2; 7 nucleotides agree with TRBD1. The CDR3 is made up of 16 amino acids. The V gene end was trimmed by 0 bases and the J gene end by 8 bases; junction bases not matched to a gene: 13. Looked up from germline, CDR1 is SGHNT and CDR2 is YYREEE (reference sequence). CDR3 amino acids: CASSLDPGEGAYGYTF. CDR3 DNA: TGTGCCAGCAGCTTGGACCCCGGCGAGGGGGCATACGGCTACACCTTC. Filled out from reference TRBV5-4 and TRBJ1-2, the complete variable domain reads ETGVTQSPTHLIKTRGQQVTLRCSSQSGHNTVSWYQQALGQGPQFIFQYYREEENGRGNFPPRFSGLQFPNYSSELNVNALELDDSALYLCASSLDPGEGAYGYTFGSGTRLTVV.

The CDR3 here is CASSYGLAGANEQFF. The CDR3 nucleotides are TGTGCCAGCAGTTATGGACTAGCGGGGGCCAATGAGCAGTTCTTC. The genes are TRBV28 and TRBJ2-1; TRBD2 aligns across 13 bases. CDR1 is MDHEN, CDR2 SYDVKM, per germline. J lost 6 bases, V lost 4 bases, and 3 bases had no gene match. The length of the CDR3 is 15 residues.

This chain links TRBV6-2 or TRBV6-3 with TRBJ1-1; D may be TRBD1 (5 bases). V lost 5 bases to trimming and J lost 0 bases, with 10 bases between them. This CDR3 contains 14 residues. Germline V gene lookup returns CDR1 MNHEY and CDR2 SVGEGT. The CDR3 protein is CASSNPRVNTEAFF. The CDR3 coding sequence is TGTGCCAGCAGTAACCCCAGGGTGAACACTGAAGCTTTCTTT.

V gene TRBV6-5 combines with J gene TRBJ2-7; a possible D gene is TRBD2 (6 bases). CDR1 and CDR2 from the germline V gene are MNHEY and SVGAGI. The germline V and J ends were trimmed by 6 bases and 3 bases, with 18 bases remaining between them. This CDR3 has 15 amino acids. CDR3 nucleotides: TGTGCCAGCAGAAGTGGGGGGACTCTCCTCTACGAGCAGTACTTC. This sequence encodes CASRSGGTLLYEQYF.

CDR3 nucleotide sequence: TGCGCCAGCAGCTTGGGGACAGGGCGGAACACTGAAGCTTTCTTT. Translated: CASSLGTGRNTEAFF. This chain links TRBV5-1 with TRBJ1-1; 8 bases are shared with TRBD1. This CDR3 has 15 amino acids. Germline V gives CDR1 SGHRS, CDR2 YFSETQ. J lost 1 base, V lost 0 bases, and 2 bases had no gene match.